Below, one T cell receptor beta chain is given with its context. This record comes from a study of blood T cells in healthy people across ages. With a J-beta primer mix and a sample-barcoded 5' primer, a second PCR ran roughly 6 to 12 cycles. TCRdb re-called the 5' RACE reads through MiXCR, storing one row per CDR3 protein. The sample yields 1.5 million to 2 million distinct CDR3 sequences, 35% to 50% seen once. CDR3 length: 14 amino acids. The V gene's germline CDR1 is SQVTM and CDR2 ANQGSEA. V was cut by 2 bases and J by 1 base, with 11 bases left in between. The V call is TRBV29-1, the J call TRBJ1-2; possibly TRBD1 for D (5 bases). This clonotype originated in a human donor in good health. The material sequenced was blood. Written as DNA, the CDR3 is TGCAGCGTTGAATGGCGGGACCTTAACTATGGCTACACCTTC. Translating gives CSVEWRDLNYGYTF. Supplemented by reference TRBV29-1 and TRBJ1-2, the full variable domain reads SAVISQKPSRDICQRGTSLTIQCQVDSQVTMMFWYRQQPGQSLTLIATANQGSEATYESGFVIDKFPISRPNLTFSTLTVSNMSPEDSSIYLCSVEWRDLNYGYTFGSGTRLTVV.